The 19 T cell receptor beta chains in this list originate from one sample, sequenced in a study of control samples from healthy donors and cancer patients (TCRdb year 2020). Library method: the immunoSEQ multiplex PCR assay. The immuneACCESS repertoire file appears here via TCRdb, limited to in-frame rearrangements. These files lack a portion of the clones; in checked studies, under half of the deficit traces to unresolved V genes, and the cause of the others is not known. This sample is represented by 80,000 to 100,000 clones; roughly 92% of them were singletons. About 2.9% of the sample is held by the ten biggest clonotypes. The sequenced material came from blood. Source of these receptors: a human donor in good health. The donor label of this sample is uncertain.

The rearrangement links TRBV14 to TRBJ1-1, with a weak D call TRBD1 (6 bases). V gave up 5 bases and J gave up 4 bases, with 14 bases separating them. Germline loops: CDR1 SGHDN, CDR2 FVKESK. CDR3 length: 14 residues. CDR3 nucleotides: TGTGCCAGCAGCGACTACAGGGCAGTCACTGAAGCTTTCTTT. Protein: CASSDYRAVTEAFF.

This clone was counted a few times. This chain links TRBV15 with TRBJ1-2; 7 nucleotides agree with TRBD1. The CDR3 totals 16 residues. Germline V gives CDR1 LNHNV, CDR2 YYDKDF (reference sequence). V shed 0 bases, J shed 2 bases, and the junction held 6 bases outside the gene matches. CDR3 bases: TGTGCCACCAGCAGAGAGAAAATGACAGGGAACTATGGCTACACCTTC. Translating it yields CATSREKMTGNYGYTF.

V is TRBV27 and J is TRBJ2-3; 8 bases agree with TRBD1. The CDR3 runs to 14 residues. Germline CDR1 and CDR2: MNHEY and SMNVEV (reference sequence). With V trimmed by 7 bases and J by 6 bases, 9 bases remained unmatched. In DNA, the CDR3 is TGTGCCAGCACTAGGGACAGGTTAGCGGATACGCAGTATTTT. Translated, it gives CASTRDRLADTQYF.

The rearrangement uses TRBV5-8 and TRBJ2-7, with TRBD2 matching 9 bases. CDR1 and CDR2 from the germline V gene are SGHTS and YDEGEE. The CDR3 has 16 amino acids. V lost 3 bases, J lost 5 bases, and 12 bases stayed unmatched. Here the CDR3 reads CASSSRGLAGLDEQYF. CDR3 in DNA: TGTGCCAGCAGCTCGAGGGGCCTAGCGGGGCTCGACGAGCAGTACTTC.

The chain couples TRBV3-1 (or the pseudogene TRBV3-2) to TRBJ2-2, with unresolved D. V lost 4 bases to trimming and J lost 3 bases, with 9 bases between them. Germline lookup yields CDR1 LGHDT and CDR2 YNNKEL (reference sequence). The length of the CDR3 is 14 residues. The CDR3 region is CASSLMTDTGELFF. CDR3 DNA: TGTGCCAGCAGCCTGATGACGGACACCGGGGAGCTGTTTTTT.

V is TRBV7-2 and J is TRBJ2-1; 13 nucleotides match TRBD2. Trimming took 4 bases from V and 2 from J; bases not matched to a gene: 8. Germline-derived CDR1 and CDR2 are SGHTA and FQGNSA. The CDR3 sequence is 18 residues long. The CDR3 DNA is TGTGCCAGCAGCTCGTTCGGGACTAGCGGGGTGACCTACAATGAGCAGTTCTTC. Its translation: CASSSFGTSGVTYNEQFF.

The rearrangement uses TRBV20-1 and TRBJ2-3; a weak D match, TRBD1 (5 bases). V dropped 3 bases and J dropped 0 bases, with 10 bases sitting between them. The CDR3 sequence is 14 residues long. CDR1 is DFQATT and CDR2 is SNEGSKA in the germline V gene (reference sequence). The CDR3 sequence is CSASWAGSTDTQYF. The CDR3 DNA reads TGCAGTGCTAGTTGGGCAGGGAGCACAGATACGCAGTATTTT.

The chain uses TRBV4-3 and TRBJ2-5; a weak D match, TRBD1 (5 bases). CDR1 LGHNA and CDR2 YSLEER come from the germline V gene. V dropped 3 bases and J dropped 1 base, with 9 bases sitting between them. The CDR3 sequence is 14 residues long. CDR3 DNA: TGCGCCAGCAGCCAGACAGAAATCCAAGAGACCCAGTACTTC. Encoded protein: CASSQTEIQETQYF.

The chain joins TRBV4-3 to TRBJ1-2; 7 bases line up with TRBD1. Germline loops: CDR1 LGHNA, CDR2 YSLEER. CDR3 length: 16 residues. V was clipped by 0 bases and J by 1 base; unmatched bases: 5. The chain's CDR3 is CASSQDWGDSNYGYTF. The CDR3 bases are TGCGCCAGCAGCCAAGATTGGGGGGACAGTAACTATGGCTACACCTTC.

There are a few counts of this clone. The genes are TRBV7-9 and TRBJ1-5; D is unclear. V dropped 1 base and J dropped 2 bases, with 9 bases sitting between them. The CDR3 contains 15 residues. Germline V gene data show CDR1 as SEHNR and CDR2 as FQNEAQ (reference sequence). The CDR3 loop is CASSLGINGNQPQHF. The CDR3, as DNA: TGTGCCAGCAGCTTAGGGATTAATGGCAATCAGCCCCAGCATTTT.

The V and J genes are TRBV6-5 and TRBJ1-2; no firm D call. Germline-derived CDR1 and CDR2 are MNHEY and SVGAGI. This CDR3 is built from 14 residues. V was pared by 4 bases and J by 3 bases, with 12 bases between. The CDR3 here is CASSSLGRDYGYTF. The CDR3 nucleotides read TGTGCCAGCAGTTCCCTTGGACGGGACTATGGCTACACCTTC.

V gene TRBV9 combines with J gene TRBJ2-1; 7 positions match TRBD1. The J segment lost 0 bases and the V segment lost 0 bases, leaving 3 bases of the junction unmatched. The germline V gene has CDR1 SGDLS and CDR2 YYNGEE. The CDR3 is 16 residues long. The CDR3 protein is CASSVGGGRSYNEQFF. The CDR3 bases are TGTGCCAGCAGCGTAGGAGGGGGCCGCTCCTACAATGAGCAGTTCTTC.

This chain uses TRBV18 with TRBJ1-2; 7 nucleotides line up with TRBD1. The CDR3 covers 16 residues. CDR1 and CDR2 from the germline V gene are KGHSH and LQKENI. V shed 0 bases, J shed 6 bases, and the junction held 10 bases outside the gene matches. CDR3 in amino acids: CASSPPHGGGANGYTF. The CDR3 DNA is TGTGCCAGCTCACCACCCCATGGAGGGGGCGCAAATGGCTACACCTTC.

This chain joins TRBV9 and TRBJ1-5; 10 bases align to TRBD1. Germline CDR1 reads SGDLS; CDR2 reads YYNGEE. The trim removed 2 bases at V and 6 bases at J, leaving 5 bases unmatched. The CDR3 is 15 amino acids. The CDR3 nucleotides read TGTGCCAGCAGCGTGACAGGGGGCGAGGGTCAGCCCCAGCATTTT. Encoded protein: CASSVTGGEGQPQHF.

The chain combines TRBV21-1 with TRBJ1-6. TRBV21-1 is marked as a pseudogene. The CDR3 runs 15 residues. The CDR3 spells CASSKDRENNSPLHF. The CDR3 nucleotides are TGTGCCAGCAGCAAAGATCGGGAAAATAATTCACCCCTCCACTTT.

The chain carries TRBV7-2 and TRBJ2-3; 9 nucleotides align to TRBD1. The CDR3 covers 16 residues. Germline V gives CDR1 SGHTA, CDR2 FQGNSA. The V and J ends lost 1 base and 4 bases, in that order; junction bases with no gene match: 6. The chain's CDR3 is CASSLGARQGADTQYF. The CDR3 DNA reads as TGTGCCAGCAGCTTAGGGGCCCGACAGGGGGCAGATACGCAGTATTTT.

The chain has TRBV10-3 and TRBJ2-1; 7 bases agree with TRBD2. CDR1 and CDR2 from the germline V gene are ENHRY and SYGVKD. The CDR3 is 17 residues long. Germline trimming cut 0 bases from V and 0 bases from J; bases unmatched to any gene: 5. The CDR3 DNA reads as TGTGCCATCAGTGAGTCTGGGGGGGGGAGCTCCTACAATGAGCAGTTCTTC. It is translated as CAISESGGGSSYNEQFF.

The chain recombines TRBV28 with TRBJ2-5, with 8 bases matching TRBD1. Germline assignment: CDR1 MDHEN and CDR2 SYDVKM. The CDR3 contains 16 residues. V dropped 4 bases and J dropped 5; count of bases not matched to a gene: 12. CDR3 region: CASSSVGQGAGETQYF. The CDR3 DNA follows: TGTGCCAGCAGTTCCGTTGGGCAGGGGGCAGGTGAGACCCAGTACTTC.

CDR3 residues: CASSRGTARVSEKLFF. For the CDR3, the DNA is TGTGCCAGCAGCAGAGGGACCGCCCGGGTGAGTGAAAAACTGTTTTTT. V is TRBV21-1 and J is TRBJ1-4. TRBV21-1 is designated a pseudogene. The CDR3 is 16 residues long.